This T cell receptor beta chain was found in a study of CD8 T cells in ankylosing spondylitis. This clonotype was seen at least ten times. MiXCR, run by TCRdb on the 5' RACE reads, gives a single entry per CDR3 protein. The sample has under 150,000 distinct CDR3 sequences; around 9% are singletons. The CDR3 runs to 12 residues. V shed 9 bases, J shed 6 bases, and the junction held 4 bases outside the gene matches. The clonotype originates from a male donor with ankylosing spondylitis or in good health (not recorded which). Sequenced material: blood, either unsorted or a sorted T cell fraction (not recorded which). The chain joins TRBV12-3 or TRBV12-4 to TRBJ2-5, with TRBD2 matching 10 bases. The CDR3 here is CASTSGIKTQYF. The CDR3, as DNA: TGTGCCAGTACTAGCGGGATAAAGACCCAGTACTTC.